What follows are 32 T cell receptor beta chains derived from one specimen sequenced in a study of T cells in localized non-small cell lung cancer. Sequencing used immunoSEQ multiplex PCR; TCRdb keeps in-frame clones, though not all of them. Of some 64,000 clones in the sample, 75% to 90% were seen once. Here the sequenced sample was peripheral blood, taken before any cancer treatment. Receptors were obtained from a woman aged 35 to 70 with stage I lung adenocarcinoma.

The CDR3 sequence is CASSGSGGHNEQFF. The CDR3, as DNA: TGTGCCAGCAGTGGTAGCGGGGGTCACAATGAGCAGTTCTTC. The chain recombines TRBV27 with TRBJ2-1; the match to TRBD2 covers 9 bases. Germline assignment: CDR1 MNHEY and CDR2 SMNVEV (reference sequence). The CDR3 length is 14 residues. Losses at the gene ends were 5 bases for V and 5 bases for J; bases not matched to a gene: 4.

V gene TRBV30 combines with J gene TRBJ1-2; 8 positions match TRBD1. CDR3 size: 13 residues. V trimming: 8 bases; J trimming: 1 base; junction bases outside the gene matches: 6. Germline CDR1 and CDR2: GTSNPN and SVGIG (reference sequence). CDR3 nucleotide sequence: TGTGCCGGGACAGGAAGCCTTAACTATGGCTACACCTTC. Its protein is CAGTGSLNYGYTF.

J is TRBJ2-7 and V is TRBV28; D gene uncertain. The CDR3 has 12 amino acids. V lost 3 bases and J lost 3, with 6 bases in between. Germline values: CDR1 MDHEN, CDR2 SYDVKM. The CDR3 sequence is CASSFLGYEQYF. Written as DNA, the CDR3 is TGTGCCAGCAGTTTCCTGGGCTACGAGCAGTACTTC.

V gene TRBV27 combines with J gene TRBJ1-5, with a weak D call TRBD1 (6 bases). Between the trimmed V and J ends, which lost 4 bases and 5 bases, there was a span of 12 bases. The CDR3 has 14 amino acids. Germline V gene sequence: CDR1 MNHEY, CDR2 SMNVEV (reference sequence). CDR3 amino acids: CASSSGTQDQPQHF. The CDR3, as DNA: TGTGCCAGCAGTTCTGGGACACAAGATCAGCCCCAGCATTTT.

The chain joins TRBV5-5 to TRBJ2-7; TRBD2 aligns across 7 bases. Germline trimming cut 3 bases from V and 5 bases from J; bases unmatched to any gene: 11. This CDR3 is 15 amino acids long. The V gene's germline CDR1 is SGHKS and CDR2 YYEKEE (reference sequence). The CDR3, as DNA: TGTGCCAGCAGCTGGAGGGCTAGCGGTGGGGACGAGCAGTACTTC. Translated: CASSWRASGGDEQYF.

V usage is TRBV18 and J usage is TRBJ2-5; D possibly corresponds to TRBD2 (5 bases). Trimming took 3 bases from V and 5 from J, leaving 22 bases between them. CDR1 is KGHSH and CDR2 is LQKENI in the germline V gene. The CDR3 totals 17 residues. This chain's CDR3 is CASSPPYGRGMRETQYF. The CDR3 DNA follows: TGTGCCAGCTCACCTCCATACGGACGGGGAATGCGGGAGACCCAGTACTTC.

The chain has TRBV6-6 and TRBJ1-2, with D unclear. Trimming cost V 7 bases and J 6 bases, with 15 bases left between them. Per the germline V gene, CDR1 is MNHNY and CDR2 is SVGAGI (reference sequence). The CDR3 is 13 amino acids. The CDR3 sequence: CASTNRDLHGYTF. In DNA, the CDR3 is TGTGCCAGCACCAACCGGGATCTACATGGCTACACCTTC.

This clone has only one observation. The chain joins TRBV6-5 to TRBJ1-2; D is ambiguous. CDR3 length: 13 residues. The V gene's germline CDR1 is MNHEY and CDR2 SVGAGI. V was trimmed by 4 bases and J by 4 bases, leaving 10 bases between them. The chain's CDR3 is CASSSDGSYGYTF. The CDR3, as DNA: TGTGCCAGCAGTTCCGACGGAAGCTATGGCTACACCTTC.

V and J are TRBV30 and TRBJ1-2; tentatively, D is TRBD1 (5 bases). This CDR3 region has 14 residues. Germline V lookup: CDR1 GTSNPN, CDR2 SVGIG (reference sequence). Trimming took 0 bases from V and 4 from J, leaving 12 bases between them. The CDR3, as DNA: TGTGCCTGGAGTGTAAGAGGGGAGAGCTATGGCTACACCTTC. It codes for CAWSVRGESYGYTF.

This clone was seen a handful of times. CDR3 residues: CSVDSGEAETQYF. For the CDR3, the DNA is TGCAGCGTTGATTCGGGGGAGGCAGAGACCCAGTACTTC. The rearrangement uses TRBV29-1 and TRBJ2-5; D may be TRBD2 (6 bases). From germline, CDR1 is SQVTM and CDR2 ANQGSEA. Trimming took 3 bases from V and 4 from J, leaving 12 bases between them. CDR3 length equals 13 residues.

The gene calls are TRBV7-9 and TRBJ1-5, with 8 bases identical to TRBD1. CDR3 size: 13 residues. CDR1 is SEHNR, CDR2 FQNEAQ, per germline (reference sequence). After removal of 5 bases from V and 7 bases from J, the junction contained 4 bases not matched to a gene. CDR3 nucleotides: TGTGCCAGCAGCGGGACAGGCTCCCAGCCCCAGCATTTT. This gives the protein CASSGTGSQPQHF.

V gene TRBV7-6 combines with J gene TRBJ1-1; D remains ambiguous. V lost 5 bases to trimming and J lost 3 bases, with 10 bases between them. The CDR3 runs to 13 residues. Per germline, CDR1 SGHVS and CDR2 FNYEAQ. CDR3 bases: TGTGCCAGCAGCACCCAACAAGACACTGAAGCTTTCTTT. Translated: CASSTQQDTEAFF.

The chain has TRBV28 and TRBJ1-2; D is possibly TRBD1 (5 bases). CDR3 length equals 13 residues. V dropped 3 bases and J dropped 8 bases, with 13 bases sitting between them. Germline V gene lookup returns CDR1 MDHEN and CDR2 SYDVKM. CDR3 in amino acids: CASSLLTVEGYTF. The DNA of the CDR3 is TGTGCCAGCAGTTTGTTGACAGTGGAGGGCTACACCTTC.

The V gene is TRBV19, the J gene TRBJ2-5, with D perhaps TRBD2 (6 bases). The CDR3 has 15 amino acids. V was pared by 6 bases and J by 2 bases, with 16 bases between. In germline, CDR1 is LNHDA, CDR2 SQIVND (reference sequence). The CDR3 is CASSRGPGLQETQYF. CDR3 DNA sequence: TGTGCCAGTAGCCGTGGGCCGGGACTTCAAGAGACCCAGTACTTC.

DNA of the CDR3: TGTGCCAGCAGGGGGAACACTGAAGCTTTCTTT. Its protein is CASRGNTEAFF. The gene calls are TRBV28 and TRBJ1-1; D gene ambiguous. Germline CDR1 MDHEN, CDR2 SYDVKM. The CDR3 is made up of 11 amino acids. V was pared by 6 bases and J by 1 base, with 3 bases between.

The chain recombines TRBV30 with TRBJ2-1; D is unclear. Germline CDR1 and CDR2: GTSNPN and SVGIG (reference sequence). There are 13 residues in the CDR3. V lost 3 bases, J lost 8 bases, and 14 bases lay in between. The CDR3, as DNA: TGTGCCTGGAGGCCCCCCGGACGGTATGAGCAGTTCTTC. Translating gives CAWRPPGRYEQFF.

This CDR3 reads CASSVGVYNEQFF. The CDR3 nucleotides are TGTGCCAGCAGCGTCGGGGTATACAATGAGCAGTTCTTC. The V gene is TRBV11-2, the J gene TRBJ2-1; D perhaps matches TRBD2 (5 bases). Germline V lookup: CDR1 SGHAT, CDR2 FQNNGV. This CDR3 spans 13 amino acids. V was clipped by 5 bases and J by 4 bases, with 9 bases between them.

The chain uses TRBV28 and TRBJ1-4; D is unclear. V gave up 2 bases and J gave up 6 bases, with 10 bases separating them. From germline, CDR1 is MDHEN and CDR2 SYDVKM. The CDR3 is made up of 14 amino acids. The CDR3 spells CASSLGYGHEKLFF. As DNA, the CDR3 is TGTGCCAGCAGTTTAGGATATGGCCATGAAAAACTGTTTTTT. The full variable domain, rest sourced from reference TRBV28 and TRBJ1-4, is DVKVTQSSRYLVKRTGEKVFLECVQDMDHENMFWYRQDPGLGLRLIYFSYDVKMKEKGDIPEGYSVSREKKERFSLILESASTNQTSMYLCASSLGYGHEKLFFGSGTQLSVL.

The chain recombines TRBV10-3 with TRBJ1-6; D remains ambiguous. V lost 11 bases, J lost 1 base, and 9 bases lay in between. Germline V gene data show CDR1 as ENHRY and CDR2 as SYGVKD. There are 13 residues in the CDR3. In nucleotides, the CDR3 is TGTGCCCCACGGGAGTCCTATAATTCACCCCTCCACTTT. Protein product: CAPRESYNSPLHF.

The CDR3 region has the DNA TGTGCCAGCAAGCAGGGGGAAACCTACGAGCAGTACTTC. This sequence encodes CASKQGETYEQYF. V usage is TRBV27 and J usage is TRBJ2-7; 7 bases fit TRBD1. Trimming at V came to 7 bases and at J to 2 bases, leaving 5 bases not matched to a gene. The germline V gene encodes CDR1 MNHEY and CDR2 SMNVEV (reference sequence). The CDR3 has 13 residues.

The CDR3 DNA follows: TGTGCCAGCAGCGCCGGGGCGCAGGGGAGGGCCGGGGAGCTGTTTTTT. It translates to CASSAGAQGRAGELFF. The chain links TRBV5-6 to TRBJ2-2; D is possibly TRBD2 (7 bases). This CDR3 has 16 amino acids. Germline V CDR1 and CDR2: SGHDT, YYEEEE. Trimming removed 4 bases from V and 6 bases from J, with 19 bases in between.

This clone was seen just once. The CDR3 region is CAWSGQNGAQPQHF. The DNA of the CDR3 is TGTGCCTGGTCGGGACAGAACGGAGCTCAGCCCCAGCATTTT. This rearrangement joins TRBV30 to TRBJ1-5; 7 positions agree with TRBD1. CDR1 is GTSNPN and CDR2 is SVGIG in the germline V gene (reference sequence). The CDR3 loop spans 14 amino acids. Trimming took 5 bases from V and 6 from J; bases not matched to a gene: 10.

The V call is TRBV19, the J call TRBJ1-1; no definite D call. The V and J ends lost 1 base and 1 base respectively, with 10 bases between them. Looked up from germline, CDR1 is LNHDA and CDR2 is SQIVND (reference sequence). This CDR3 is built from 15 residues. In nucleotides, the CDR3 is TGTGCCAGTAGTATAGTAGAACGGGGGAACACTGAAGCTTTCTTT. Translation: CASSIVERGNTEAFF.

CDR3 region: CASSQEAYRENYGYTF. The CDR3 region has the DNA TGTGCCAGCAGCCAAGAGGCTTACAGGGAAAACTATGGCTACACCTTC. The genes are TRBV4-2 and TRBJ1-2, with D possibly TRBD1 on 6 matching bases. The CDR3 runs 16 residues. From germline, CDR1 is LGHNA and CDR2 YNFKEQ. V shed 0 bases and J shed 2 bases, with 13 bases lying between them.

The chain couples TRBV7-2 to TRBJ1-2, with D maybe TRBD1 (5 bases). The CDR3 has 13 residues. V was cut by 5 bases and J by 5 bases, with 12 bases left in between. From germline, CDR1 is SGHTA and CDR2 FQGNSA. CDR3 protein: CASSPGTVYGYTF. CDR3 sequence (DNA): TGTGCCAGCAGCCCTGGGACGGTTTATGGCTACACCTTC.

This chain joins TRBV7-8 and TRBJ2-1, with 7 bases fitting TRBD1. Germline values: CDR1 SGHVS, CDR2 FQNEAQ. This CDR3 spans 20 amino acids. V shed 2 bases, J shed 0 bases, and the junction held 16 bases outside the gene matches. The CDR3 loop is CASSLYREGATTLSYNEQFF. The CDR3 coding sequence is TGTGCCAGCAGCTTATATAGAGAGGGGGCTACTACCCTCTCCTACAATGAGCAGTTCTTC.

This clone was seen a few times. The rearrangement links TRBV6-5 to TRBJ1-2; 8 bases align to TRBD1. Germline V gene sequence: CDR1 MNHEY, CDR2 SVGAGI. The CDR3 has 15 residues. V shed 2 bases and J 4 bases; nucleotides not matched to a gene: 6. The CDR3 reads CASSYDRGGSYGYTF. CDR3 coding DNA: TGTGCCAGCAGTTACGACAGGGGTGGTTCCTATGGCTACACCTTC.

CDR3 in DNA: TGTGCCAGCAGCTTAGTAGCCAACTTCGCGGGAAACACCATATATTTT. Its translation: CASSLVANFAGNTIYF. V gene TRBV7-9 combines with J gene TRBJ1-3; D is unresolved. CDR3 length: 16 amino acids. Germline values: CDR1 SEHNR, CDR2 FQNEAQ (reference sequence). Trimming shortened V by 1 base and J by 4 bases, and 14 bases separated the two germline ends.

V is TRBV15 and J is TRBJ1-2; a possible D gene is TRBD1 (5 bases). Germline CDR1 reads LNHNV; CDR2 reads YYDKDF (reference sequence). The CDR3 length is 15 residues. Trimming shortened V by 6 bases and J by 3 bases, and 17 bases separated the two germline ends. The CDR3 reads CATRVPIGAHYGYTF. The CDR3, as DNA: TGTGCCACCAGGGTCCCTATAGGGGCCCACTATGGCTACACCTTC.

V and J are TRBV5-1 and TRBJ1-1; TRBD1 might be the D (5 bases). The CDR3 spans 14 residues. Germline assignment: CDR1 SGHRS and CDR2 YFSETQ. With 2 bases removed from V and 5 bases from J, the gap between germline ends came to 13 bases. The CDR3 DNA reads TGCGCCAGCAGCTTAGCGACAGCTGAAACTGAAGCTTTCTTT. It is translated as CASSLATAETEAFF.

This chain connects TRBV18 to TRBJ1-3; D unclear. The CDR3 consists of 15 residues. Germline V gives CDR1 KGHSH, CDR2 LQKENI. The V end was cut by 2 bases, the J end by 0 bases, with 8 bases between. CDR3 coding DNA: TGTGCCAGCTCACCAACGCAAGCCTCTGGAAACACCATATATTTT. This codes for CASSPTQASGNTIYF.

This chain uses TRBV28 with TRBJ2-7; TRBD1 matches 10 bases. Germline values: CDR1 MDHEN, CDR2 SYDVKM. The V segment lost 5 bases and the J segment 1 base; nucleotides outside the gene matches: 8. The CDR3 has 16 amino acids. CDR3 in amino acids: CASSPVRDRGSYEQYF. Written as DNA, the CDR3 is TGTGCCAGCAGTCCGGTCCGGGACAGGGGATCCTACGAGCAGTACTTC.